This T cell receptor (beta chain) was profiled in a study of blood T cell repertoires in COVID-19. Study details: Acute and convalescent COVID-19 specimens originated in the United States, Italy and Spain.

CDR3 length: 15 residues. The germline V gene encodes CDR1 SGDLS and CDR2 YYNGEE. V lost 6 bases, J lost 5 bases, and 6 bases stayed unmatched. In the authors' workflow: Reference gene primer amplification gave estimated nucleated cell counts. Clones were read by immunoSEQ multiplex PCR, and TCRdb kept only the in-frame ones, dropping some. V and J calls and clone size follow that table, whereas D and trimming were derived from the DNA. The sample comprises about 130,000 clones, around nine tenths of which are singletons, and under 4.5% rests with the top ten. The sequenced material came from peripheral blood. The V call is TRBV9, the J call TRBJ2-1; 12 bases fit TRBD2. This TCR derives from a man aged 55-75 years with COVID-19, enrolled during active disease. As DNA, the CDR3 is TGTGCCAGCACCCTACTAGCGGGGGGAAACAATGAGCAGTTCTTC. Translating gives CASTLLAGGNNEQFF.